This TCR beta chain was sequenced for a study of blood T cell repertoires in COVID-19. Study as a whole: The United States, Italy and Spain supplied acute and convalescent COVID-19 samples. PBMCs, B-cell-depleted T cells, or T cells provided the cDNA or gDNA that made up the material.

Original methodology: Counts of nucleated cells, estimated from reference gene primer amplification, were obtained. Repertoires were generated with immunoSEQ multiplex PCR, while TCRdb's copy carries only in-frame clones and drops some. V and J calls plus clone size are reproduced from that table; the DNA served to infer D and trimming. This sample yields some 33,000 clones, of which 90% to 95% are seen a single time; about 4.9% belongs to the top ten. The CDR3 loop spans 14 amino acids. Germline CDR1 LGHNA, CDR2 YSLEER. Trimming at V came to 5 bases and at J to 7 bases, leaving 10 bases not matched to a gene.

The sample comprised peripheral blood. This clonotype was obtained from a human donor in a cohort sampled during active COVID-19. This chain connects TRBV4-3 to TRBJ1-1; TRBD1 aligns across 7 bases. The CDR3 sequence is CASSIGQAPIEAFF. In DNA form, the CDR3 reads TGCGCCAGCAGCATAGGACAGGCCCCGATTGAAGCTTTCTTT.